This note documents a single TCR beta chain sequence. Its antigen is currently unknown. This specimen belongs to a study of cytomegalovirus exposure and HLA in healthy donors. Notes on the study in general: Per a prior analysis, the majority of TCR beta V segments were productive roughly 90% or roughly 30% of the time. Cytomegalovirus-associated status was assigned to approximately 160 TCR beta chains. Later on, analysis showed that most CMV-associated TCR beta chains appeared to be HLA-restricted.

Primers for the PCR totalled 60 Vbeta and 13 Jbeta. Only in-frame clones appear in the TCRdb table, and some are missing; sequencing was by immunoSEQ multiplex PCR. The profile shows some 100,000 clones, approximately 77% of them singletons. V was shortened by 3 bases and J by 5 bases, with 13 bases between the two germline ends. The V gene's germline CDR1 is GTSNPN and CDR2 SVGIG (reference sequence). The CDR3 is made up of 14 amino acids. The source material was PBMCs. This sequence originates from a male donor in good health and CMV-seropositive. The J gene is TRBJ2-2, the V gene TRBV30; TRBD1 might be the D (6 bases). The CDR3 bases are TGTGCCTGGAGCCAGGGGAAGGAGACCGGGGAGCTGTTTTTT. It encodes CAWSQGKETGELFF.